This TCR beta chain was profiled in a study of blood T cell repertoires in COVID-19. This clone was observed a handful of times. Germline loops: CDR1 SEHNR, CDR2 FQNEAQ (reference sequence). The CDR3 length is 15 residues. The junction had 9 bases not matched to a gene; V was cut back by 3 bases and J by 9 bases. Libraries were prepared by immunoSEQ multiplex PCR; TCRdb keeps only in-frame clonotypes and omits some of them. The repertoire holds approximately 200,000 clones, with less than 90% as singletons. The Seattle patients joined while their infection was active and were tracked longitudinally afterward.

The source material was peripheral blood. J is TRBJ2-1 and V is TRBV7-9, with 9 bases aligning to TRBD1. The origin of this receptor is a woman older than 75 with COVID-19, enrolled during active disease. The CDR3, as DNA: TGTGCCAGCAGCTTTTCGGGCGGGGGACAGGGTGAGCAGTTCTTC. Protein: CASSFSGGGQGEQFF.